The clone carrying this T cell receptor beta chain was observed a handful of times. The entry originates in a study of blood T cell repertoires in COVID-19. Methods used by the authors: Estimation of nucleated cell counts relied on the amplification of reference gene primers. The repertoire was sequenced with immunoSEQ multiplex PCR; TCRdb's copy has only in-frame clones and lacks some. That table gives V, J and clone size, and the DNA gave D and trimming. In the table there are about 230,000 clones, 86% of which are singletons. The V gene's germline CDR1 is KGHDR and CDR2 SFDVKD. The germline V and J ends were trimmed by 2 bases and 7 bases, with 8 bases remaining between them. The CDR3 has 12 amino acids.

The sequenced sample consisted of peripheral blood. The receptor was isolated from a man aged 45 to 65 with COVID-19, enrolled during active disease. The rearrangement uses TRBV24-1 and TRBJ2-7; a weak D match, TRBD1 (6 bases). The CDR3 protein is CATSDSTGEQYF. For the CDR3, the DNA is TGTGCCACCAGTGATTCCACAGGGGAGCAGTACTTC.